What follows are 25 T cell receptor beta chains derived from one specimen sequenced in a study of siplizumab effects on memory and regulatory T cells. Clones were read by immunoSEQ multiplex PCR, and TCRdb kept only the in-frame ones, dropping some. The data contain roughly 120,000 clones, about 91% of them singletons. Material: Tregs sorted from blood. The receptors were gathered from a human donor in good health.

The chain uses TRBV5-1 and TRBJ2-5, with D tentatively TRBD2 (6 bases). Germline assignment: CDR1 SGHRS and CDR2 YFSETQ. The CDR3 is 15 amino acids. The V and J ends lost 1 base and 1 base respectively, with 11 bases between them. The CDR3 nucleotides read TGCGCCAGCAGCTTGCGGGACTCGGTCCAAGAGACCCAGTACTTC. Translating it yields CASSLRDSVQETQYF.

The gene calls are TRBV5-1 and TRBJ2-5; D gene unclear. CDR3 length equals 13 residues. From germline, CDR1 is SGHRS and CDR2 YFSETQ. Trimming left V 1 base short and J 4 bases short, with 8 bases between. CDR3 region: CASSLQSPETQYF. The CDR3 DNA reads TGCGCCAGCAGCTTGCAGTCCCCAGAGACCCAGTACTTC.

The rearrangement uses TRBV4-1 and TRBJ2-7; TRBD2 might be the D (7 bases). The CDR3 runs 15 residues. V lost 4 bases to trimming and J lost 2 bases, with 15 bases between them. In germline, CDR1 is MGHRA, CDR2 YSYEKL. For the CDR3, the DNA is TGCGCCAGCAGCCCCATGGGGGGGCCGACCTACGAGCAGTACTTC. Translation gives CASSPMGGPTYEQYF.

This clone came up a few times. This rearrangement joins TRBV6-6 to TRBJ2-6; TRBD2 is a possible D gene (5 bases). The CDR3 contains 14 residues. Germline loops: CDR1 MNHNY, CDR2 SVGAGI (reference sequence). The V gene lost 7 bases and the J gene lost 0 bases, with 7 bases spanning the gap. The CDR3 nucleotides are TGTGCCAGCACAGCGGACTCTGGGGCCAACGTCCTGACTTTC. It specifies CASTADSGANVLTF.

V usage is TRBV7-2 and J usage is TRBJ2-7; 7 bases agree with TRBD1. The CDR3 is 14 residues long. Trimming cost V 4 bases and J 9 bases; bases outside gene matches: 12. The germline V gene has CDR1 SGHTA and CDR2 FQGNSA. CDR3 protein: CASSWTGTYDVQYF. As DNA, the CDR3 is TGTGCCAGCAGCTGGACAGGAACCTACGATGTGCAGTACTTC.

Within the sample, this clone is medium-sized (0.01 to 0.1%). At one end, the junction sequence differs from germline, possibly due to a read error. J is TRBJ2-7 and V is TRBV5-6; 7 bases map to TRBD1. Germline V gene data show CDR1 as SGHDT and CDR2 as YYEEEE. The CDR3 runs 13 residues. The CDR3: CASNPGAKGALIF. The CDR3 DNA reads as TGTGCCAGCAACCCCGGAGCAAAGGGGGCCCTCATCTTC.

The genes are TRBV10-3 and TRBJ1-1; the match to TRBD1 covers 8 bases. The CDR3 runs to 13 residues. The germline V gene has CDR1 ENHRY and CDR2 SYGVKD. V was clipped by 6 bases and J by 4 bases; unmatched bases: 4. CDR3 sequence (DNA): TGTGCCATCAGAGACAGGGGAGTCACTGAAGCTTTCTTT. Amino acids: CAIRDRGVTEAFF.

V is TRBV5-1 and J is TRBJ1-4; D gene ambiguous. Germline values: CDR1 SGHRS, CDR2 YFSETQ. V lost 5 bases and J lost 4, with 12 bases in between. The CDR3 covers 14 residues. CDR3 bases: TGCGCCAGCAGTCTCCAGCTAGGTAATGAAAAACTGTTTTTT. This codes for CASSLQLGNEKLFF.

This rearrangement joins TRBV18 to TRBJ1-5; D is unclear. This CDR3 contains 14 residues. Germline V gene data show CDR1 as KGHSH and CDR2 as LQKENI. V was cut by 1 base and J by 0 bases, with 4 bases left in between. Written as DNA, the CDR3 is TGTGCCAGCTCACCACAATATAGCAATCAGCCCCAGCATTTT. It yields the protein CASSPQYSNQPQHF.

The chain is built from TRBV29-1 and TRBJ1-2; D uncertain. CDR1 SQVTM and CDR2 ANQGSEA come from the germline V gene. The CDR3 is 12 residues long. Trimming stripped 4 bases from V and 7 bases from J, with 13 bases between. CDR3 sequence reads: CSVGGIAVGYTF. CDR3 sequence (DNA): TGCAGCGTTGGGGGAATAGCGGTTGGCTACACCTTC.

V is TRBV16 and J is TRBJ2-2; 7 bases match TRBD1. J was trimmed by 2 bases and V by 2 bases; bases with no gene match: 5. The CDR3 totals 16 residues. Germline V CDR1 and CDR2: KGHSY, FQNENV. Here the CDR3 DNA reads TGTGCCAGCAGCCAAGTGTGGGACAGTAACACCGGGGAGCTGTTTTTT. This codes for CASSQVWDSNTGELFF.

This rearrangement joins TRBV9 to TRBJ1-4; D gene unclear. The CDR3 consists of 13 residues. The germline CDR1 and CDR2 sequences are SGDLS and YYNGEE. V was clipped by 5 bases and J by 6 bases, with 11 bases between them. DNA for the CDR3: TGTGCCAGCAGGTCTCGGTCCGATGAAAAACTGTTTTTT. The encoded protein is CASRSRSDEKLFF.

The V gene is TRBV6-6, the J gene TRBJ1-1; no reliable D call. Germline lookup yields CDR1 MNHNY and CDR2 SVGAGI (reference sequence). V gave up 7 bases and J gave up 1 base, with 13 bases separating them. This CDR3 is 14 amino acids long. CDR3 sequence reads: CASTQGPGNTEAFF. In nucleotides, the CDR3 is TGTGCCAGCACCCAAGGCCCGGGGAACACTGAAGCTTTCTTT.

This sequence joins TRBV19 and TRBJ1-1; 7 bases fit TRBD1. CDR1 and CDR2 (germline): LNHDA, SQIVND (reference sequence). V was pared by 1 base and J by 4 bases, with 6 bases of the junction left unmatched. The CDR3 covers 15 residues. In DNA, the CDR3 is TGTGCCAGTAGTATAGGGGCAGGGGGATCCACTGAAGCTTTCTTT. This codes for CASSIGAGGSTEAFF. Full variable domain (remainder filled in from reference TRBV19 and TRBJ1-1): DGGITQSPKYLFRKEGQNVTLSCEQNLNHDAMYWYRQDPGQGLRLIYYSQIVNDFQKGDIAEGYSVSREKKESFPLTVTSAQKNPTAFYLCASSIGAGGSTEAFFGQGTRLTVV.

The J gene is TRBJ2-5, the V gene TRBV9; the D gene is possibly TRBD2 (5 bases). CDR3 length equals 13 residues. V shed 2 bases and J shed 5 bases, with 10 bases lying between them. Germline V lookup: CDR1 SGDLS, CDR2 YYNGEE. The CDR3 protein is CASSVRAVETQYF. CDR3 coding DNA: TGTGCCAGCAGCGTGCGGGCGGTCGAGACCCAGTACTTC.

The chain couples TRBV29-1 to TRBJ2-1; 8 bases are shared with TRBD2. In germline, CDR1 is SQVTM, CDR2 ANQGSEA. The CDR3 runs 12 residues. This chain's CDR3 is CRAGVSYNEQFF. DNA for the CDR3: TGCAGAGCGGGAGTTTCCTACAATGAGCAGTTCTTC.

As DNA, the CDR3 is TGTGCCACCAGCAGAGATGAAACAAAGAACACCGGGGAGCTGTTTTTT. Translated: CATSRDETKNTGELFF. The chain recombines TRBV15 with TRBJ2-2, with D unclear. The CDR3 contains 16 residues. Germline CDR1 reads LNHNV; CDR2 reads YYDKDF (reference sequence). V was clipped by 0 bases and J by 1 base, with 9 bases between them.

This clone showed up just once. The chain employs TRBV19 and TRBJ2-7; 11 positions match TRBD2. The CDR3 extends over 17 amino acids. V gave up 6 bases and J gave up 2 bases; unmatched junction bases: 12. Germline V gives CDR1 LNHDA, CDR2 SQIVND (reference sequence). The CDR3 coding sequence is TGTGCCAGTAGCCACCGGGGAGGGACTAGCGGAACCTACGAGCAGTACTTC. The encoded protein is CASSHRGGTSGTYEQYF.

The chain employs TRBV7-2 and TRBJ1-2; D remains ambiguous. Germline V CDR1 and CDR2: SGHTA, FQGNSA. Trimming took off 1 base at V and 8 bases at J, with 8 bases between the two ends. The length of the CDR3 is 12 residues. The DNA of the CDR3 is TGTGCCAGCAGCTTAGGCGTAGCCGGCTACACCTTC. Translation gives CASSLGVAGYTF. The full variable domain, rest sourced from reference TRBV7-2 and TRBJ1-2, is GAGVSQSPSNKVTEKGKDVELRCDPISGHTALYWYRQSLGQGLEFLIYFQGNSAPDKSGLPSDRFSAERTGGSVSTLTIQRTQQEDSAVYLCASSLGVAGYTFGSGTRLTVV.

The CDR3 coding sequence is TGTGCCAGCAGCTTCTTGGGGGTAGATGAAAAACTGTTTTTT. Amino acid sequence: CASSFLGVDEKLFF. The chain combines TRBV7-9 with TRBJ1-4, with D possibly TRBD1 on 5 matching bases. This CDR3 has 14 residues. The germline CDR1 and CDR2 sequences are SEHNR and FQNEAQ (reference sequence). Trimming removed 3 bases at V and 6 bases at J, with 11 bases between.

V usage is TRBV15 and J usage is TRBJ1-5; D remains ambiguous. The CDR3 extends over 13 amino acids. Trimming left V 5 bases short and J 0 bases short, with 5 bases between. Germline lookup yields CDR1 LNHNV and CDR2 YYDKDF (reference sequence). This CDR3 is CATSPDSNQPQHF. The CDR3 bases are TGTGCCACCAGCCCAGATAGCAATCAGCCCCAGCATTTT. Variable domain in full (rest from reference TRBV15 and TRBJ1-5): DAMVIQNPRYQVTQFGKPVTLSCSQTLNHNVMYWYQQKSSQAPKLLFHYYDKDFNNEADTPDNFQSRRPNTSFCFLDIRSPGLGDTAMYLCATSPDSNQPQHFGDGTRLSIL.

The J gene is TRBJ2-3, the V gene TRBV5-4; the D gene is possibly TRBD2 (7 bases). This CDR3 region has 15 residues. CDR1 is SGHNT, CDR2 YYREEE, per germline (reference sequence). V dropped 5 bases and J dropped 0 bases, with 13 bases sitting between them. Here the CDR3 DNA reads TGTGCCAGCAGGCCCGGGGGGCCTAGCACAGATACGCAGTATTTT. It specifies CASRPGGPSTDTQYF.

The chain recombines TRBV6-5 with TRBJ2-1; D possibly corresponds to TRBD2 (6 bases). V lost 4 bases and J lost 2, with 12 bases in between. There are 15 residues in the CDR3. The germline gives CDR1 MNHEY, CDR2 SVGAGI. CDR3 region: CASSLAEGTYNEQFF. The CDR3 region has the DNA TGTGCCAGCAGTTTAGCGGAGGGCACCTACAATGAGCAGTTCTTC.

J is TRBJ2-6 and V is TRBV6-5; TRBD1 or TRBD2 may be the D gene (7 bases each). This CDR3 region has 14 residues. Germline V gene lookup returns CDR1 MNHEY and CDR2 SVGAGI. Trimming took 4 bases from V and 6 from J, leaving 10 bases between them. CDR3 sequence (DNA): TGTGCCAGCAGTTCAGGGGGGGTGGCCAACGTCCTGACTTTC. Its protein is CASSSGGVANVLTF.

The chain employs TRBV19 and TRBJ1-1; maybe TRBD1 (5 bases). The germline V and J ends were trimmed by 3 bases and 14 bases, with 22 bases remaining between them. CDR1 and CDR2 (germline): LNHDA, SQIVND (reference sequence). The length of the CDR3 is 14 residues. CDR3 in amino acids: CASSMGPGLLNRFF. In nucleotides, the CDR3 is TGTGCCAGTAGTATGGGACCTGGACTCCTTAATAGGTTCTTT.